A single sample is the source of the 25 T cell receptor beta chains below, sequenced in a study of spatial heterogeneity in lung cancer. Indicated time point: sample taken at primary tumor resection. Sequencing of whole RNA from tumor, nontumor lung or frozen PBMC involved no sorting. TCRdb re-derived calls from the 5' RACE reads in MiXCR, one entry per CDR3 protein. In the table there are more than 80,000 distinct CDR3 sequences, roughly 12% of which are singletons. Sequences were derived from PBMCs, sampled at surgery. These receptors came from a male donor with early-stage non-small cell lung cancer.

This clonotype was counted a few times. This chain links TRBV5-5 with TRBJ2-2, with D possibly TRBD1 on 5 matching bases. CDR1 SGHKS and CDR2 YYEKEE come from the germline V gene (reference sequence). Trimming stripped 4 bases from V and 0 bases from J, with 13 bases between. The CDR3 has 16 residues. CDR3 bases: TGTGCCAGCAGCACCGCCAGGGCAGCGAACACCGGGGAGCTGTTTTTT. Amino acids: CASSTARAANTGELFF.

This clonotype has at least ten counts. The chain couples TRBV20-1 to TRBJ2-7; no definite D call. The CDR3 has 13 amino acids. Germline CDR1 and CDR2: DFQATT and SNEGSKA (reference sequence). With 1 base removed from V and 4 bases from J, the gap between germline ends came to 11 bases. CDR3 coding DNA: TGCAGTGCTAGAGCCGGTAATTCTTACGAGCAGTACTTC. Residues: CSARAGNSYEQYF.

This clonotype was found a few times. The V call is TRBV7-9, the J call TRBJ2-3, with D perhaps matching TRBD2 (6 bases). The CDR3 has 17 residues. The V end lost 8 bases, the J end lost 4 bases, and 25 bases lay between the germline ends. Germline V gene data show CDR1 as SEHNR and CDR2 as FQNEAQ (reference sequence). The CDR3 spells CASHTGGLRGVADTQYF. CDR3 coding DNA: TGTGCCAGCCATACCGGGGGTTTGCGGGGAGTGGCAGATACGCAGTATTTT.

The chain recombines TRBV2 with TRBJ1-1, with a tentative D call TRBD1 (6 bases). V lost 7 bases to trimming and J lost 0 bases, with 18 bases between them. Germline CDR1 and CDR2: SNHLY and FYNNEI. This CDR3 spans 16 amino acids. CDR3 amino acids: CASTINPGDMNTEAFF. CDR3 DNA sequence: TGTGCCAGCACTATAAACCCAGGGGACATGAACACTGAAGCTTTCTTT.

The CDR3 loop reads CASSRFPWESTNEKLFF. Here the CDR3 DNA reads TGTGCCAGCAGCCGCTTCCCGTGGGAGTCAACTAATGAAAAACTGTTTTTT. The chain uses TRBV14 and TRBJ1-4; the D is unclear. CDR1 is SGHDN, CDR2 FVKESK, per germline. The CDR3 spans 17 residues. V lost 4 bases, J lost 0 bases, and 15 bases lay in between.

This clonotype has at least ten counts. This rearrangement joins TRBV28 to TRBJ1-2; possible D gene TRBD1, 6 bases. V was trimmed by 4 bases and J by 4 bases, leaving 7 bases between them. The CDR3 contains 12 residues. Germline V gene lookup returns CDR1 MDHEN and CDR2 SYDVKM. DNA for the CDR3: TGTGCCAGCAGTTCCAGGGGCTATGGCTACACCTTC. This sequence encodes CASSSRGYGYTF.

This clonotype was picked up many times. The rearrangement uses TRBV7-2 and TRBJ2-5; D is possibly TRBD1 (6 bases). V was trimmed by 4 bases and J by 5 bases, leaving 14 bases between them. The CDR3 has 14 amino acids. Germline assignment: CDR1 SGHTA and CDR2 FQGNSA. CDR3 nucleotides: TGTGCCAGCAGCTCCTCAGGGGCGCAGGAGACCCAGTACTTC. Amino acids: CASSSSGAQETQYF. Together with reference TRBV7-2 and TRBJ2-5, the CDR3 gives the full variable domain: GAGVSQSPSNKVTEKGKDVELRCDPISGHTALYWYRQSLGQGLEFLIYFQGNSAPDKSGLPSDRFSAERTGGSVSTLTIQRTQQEDSAVYLCASSSSGAQETQYFGPGTRLLVL.

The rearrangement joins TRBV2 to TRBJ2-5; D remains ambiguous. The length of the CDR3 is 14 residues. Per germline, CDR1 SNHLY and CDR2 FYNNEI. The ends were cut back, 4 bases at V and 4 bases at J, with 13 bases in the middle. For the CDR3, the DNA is TGTGCCAGCAGTGGGCTCCATCTAGGAGAGACCCAGTACTTC. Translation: CASSGLHLGETQYF.

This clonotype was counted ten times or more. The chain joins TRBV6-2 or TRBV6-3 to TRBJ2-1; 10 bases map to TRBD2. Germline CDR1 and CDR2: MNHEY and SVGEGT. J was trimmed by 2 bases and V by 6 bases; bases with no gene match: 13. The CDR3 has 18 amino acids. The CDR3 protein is CASSPTSGAGPPYNEQFF. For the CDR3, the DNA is TGTGCCAGCAGCCCCACTAGCGGGGCCGGCCCCCCCTACAATGAGCAGTTCTTC.

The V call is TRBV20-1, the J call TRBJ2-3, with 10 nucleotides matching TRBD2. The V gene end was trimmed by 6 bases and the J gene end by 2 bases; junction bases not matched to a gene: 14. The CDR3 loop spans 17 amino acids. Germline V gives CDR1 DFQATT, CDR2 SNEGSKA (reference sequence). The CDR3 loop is CSATGLASGRFTDTQYF. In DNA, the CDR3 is TGCAGTGCCACTGGCCTCGCTAGCGGGAGATTCACAGATACGCAGTATTTT.

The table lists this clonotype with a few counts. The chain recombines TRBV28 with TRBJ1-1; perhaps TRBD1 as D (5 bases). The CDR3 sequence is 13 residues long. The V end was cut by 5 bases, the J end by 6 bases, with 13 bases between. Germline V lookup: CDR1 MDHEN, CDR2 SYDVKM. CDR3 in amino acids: CASSRLTVSEAFF. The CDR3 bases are TGTGCCAGCAGTCGCTTGACAGTATCTGAAGCTTTCTTT.

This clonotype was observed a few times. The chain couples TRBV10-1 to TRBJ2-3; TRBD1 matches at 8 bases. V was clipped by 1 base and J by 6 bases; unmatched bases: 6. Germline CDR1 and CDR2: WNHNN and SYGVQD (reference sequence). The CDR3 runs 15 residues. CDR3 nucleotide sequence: TGCGCCAGCAGTGAGTGGCCAGGGGGCAGGGATACGCAGTATTTT. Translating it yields CASSEWPGGRDTQYF.

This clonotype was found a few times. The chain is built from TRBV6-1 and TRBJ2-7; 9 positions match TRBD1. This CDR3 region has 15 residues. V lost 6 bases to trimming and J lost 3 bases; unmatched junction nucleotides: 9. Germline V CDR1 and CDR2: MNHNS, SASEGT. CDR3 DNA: TGTGCCAGCAGGGACAGGGGCATTATCGACTACGAGCAGTACTTC. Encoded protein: CASRDRGIIDYEQYF.

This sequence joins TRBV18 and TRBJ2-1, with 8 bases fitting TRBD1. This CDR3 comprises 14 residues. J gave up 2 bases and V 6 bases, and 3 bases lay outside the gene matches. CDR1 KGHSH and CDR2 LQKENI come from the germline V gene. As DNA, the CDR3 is TGTGCCAGCTCCCGACAGGGGACCTACAATGAGCAGTTCTTC. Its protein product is CASSRQGTYNEQFF.

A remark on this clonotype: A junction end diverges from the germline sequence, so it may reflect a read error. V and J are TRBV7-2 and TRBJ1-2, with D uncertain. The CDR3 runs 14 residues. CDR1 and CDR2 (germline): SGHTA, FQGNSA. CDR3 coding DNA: TGTGCCAGCAGCTTTATCGGGAACAACTATGGCTGCACCTTC. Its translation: CASSFIGNNYGCTF.

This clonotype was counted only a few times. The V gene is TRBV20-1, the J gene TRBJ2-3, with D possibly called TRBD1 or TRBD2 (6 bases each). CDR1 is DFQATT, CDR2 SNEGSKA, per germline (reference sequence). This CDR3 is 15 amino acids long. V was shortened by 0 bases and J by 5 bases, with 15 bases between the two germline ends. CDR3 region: CSARDQGGGKDTQYF. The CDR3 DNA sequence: TGCAGTGCTAGAGATCAAGGAGGGGGTAAAGATACGCAGTATTTT.

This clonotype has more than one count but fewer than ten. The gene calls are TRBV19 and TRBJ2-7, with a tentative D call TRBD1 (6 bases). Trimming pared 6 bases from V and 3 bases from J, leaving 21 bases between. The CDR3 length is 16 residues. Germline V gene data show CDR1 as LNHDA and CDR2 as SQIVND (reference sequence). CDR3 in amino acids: CASSGRGPSYGYEQYF. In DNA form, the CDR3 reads TGTGCCAGTAGCGGCAGGGGACCCTCCTACGGCTACGAGCAGTACTTC.

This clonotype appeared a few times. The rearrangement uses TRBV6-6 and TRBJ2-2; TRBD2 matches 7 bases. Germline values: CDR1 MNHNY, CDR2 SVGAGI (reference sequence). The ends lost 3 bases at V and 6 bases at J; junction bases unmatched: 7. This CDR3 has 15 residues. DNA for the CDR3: TGTGCCAGCAGTTATCGCGGGAGTACAGCCGGGGAGCTGTTTTTT. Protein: CASSYRGSTAGELFF.

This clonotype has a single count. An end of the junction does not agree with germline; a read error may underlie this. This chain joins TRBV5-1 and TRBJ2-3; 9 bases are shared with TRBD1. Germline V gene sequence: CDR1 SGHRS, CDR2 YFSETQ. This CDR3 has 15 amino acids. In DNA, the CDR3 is TGCGCCAGCAGCATTGGACAGGGGCGCACAGATACGCCGTATTTT. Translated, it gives CASSIGQGRTDTPYF.

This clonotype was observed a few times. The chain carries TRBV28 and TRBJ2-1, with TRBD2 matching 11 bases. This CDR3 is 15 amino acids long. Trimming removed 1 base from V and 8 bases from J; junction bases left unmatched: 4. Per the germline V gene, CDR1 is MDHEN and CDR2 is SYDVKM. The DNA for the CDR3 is TGTGCCAGCAGTTTATATAGCGGGAGGGCCCATGAGCAGTTCTTC. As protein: CASSLYSGRAHEQFF.

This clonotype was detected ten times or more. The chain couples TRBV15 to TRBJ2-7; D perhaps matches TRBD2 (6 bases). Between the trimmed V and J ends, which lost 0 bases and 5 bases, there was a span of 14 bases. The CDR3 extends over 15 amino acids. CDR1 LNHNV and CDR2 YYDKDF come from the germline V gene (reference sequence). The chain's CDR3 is CATSREEGFRDEQYF. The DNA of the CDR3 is TGTGCCACCAGCAGAGAGGAGGGATTTCGGGACGAGCAGTACTTC.

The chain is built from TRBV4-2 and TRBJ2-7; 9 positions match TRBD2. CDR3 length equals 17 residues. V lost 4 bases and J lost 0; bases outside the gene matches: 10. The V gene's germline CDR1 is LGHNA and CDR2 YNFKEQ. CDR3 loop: CASSPQRDSGSSYEQYF. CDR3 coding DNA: TGTGCCAGCAGCCCCCAACGAGATAGCGGGAGCTCCTACGAGCAGTACTTC.

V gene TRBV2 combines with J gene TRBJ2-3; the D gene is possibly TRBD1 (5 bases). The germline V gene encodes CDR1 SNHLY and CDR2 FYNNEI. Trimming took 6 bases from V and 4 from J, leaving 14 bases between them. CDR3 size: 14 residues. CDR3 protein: CASRQVKGSDTQYF. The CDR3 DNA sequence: TGTGCCAGCAGACAGGTGAAGGGTTCAGATACGCAGTATTTT. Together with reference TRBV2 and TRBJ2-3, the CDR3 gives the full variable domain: EPEVTQTPSHQVTQMGQEVILRCVPISNHLYFYWYRQILGQKVEFLVSFYNNEISEKSEIFDDQFSVERPDGSNFTLKIRSTKLEDSAMYFCASRQVKGSDTQYFGPGTRLTVL.

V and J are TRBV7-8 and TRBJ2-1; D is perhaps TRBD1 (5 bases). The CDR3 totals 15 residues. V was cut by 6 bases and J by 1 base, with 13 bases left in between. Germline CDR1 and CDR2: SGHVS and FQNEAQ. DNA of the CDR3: TGTGCCAGCAGGAGAAAGGACATATCCTACAATGAGCAGTTCTTC. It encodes CASRRKDISYNEQFF.

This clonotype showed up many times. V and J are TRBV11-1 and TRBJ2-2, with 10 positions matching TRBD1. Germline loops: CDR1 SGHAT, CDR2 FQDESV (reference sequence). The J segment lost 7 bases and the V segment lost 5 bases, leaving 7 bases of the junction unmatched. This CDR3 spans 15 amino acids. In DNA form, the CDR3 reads TGTGCCAGCAGCCCAAGGGACAGGGGAAGCGGGGAGCTGTTTTTT. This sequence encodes CASSPRDRGSGELFF.